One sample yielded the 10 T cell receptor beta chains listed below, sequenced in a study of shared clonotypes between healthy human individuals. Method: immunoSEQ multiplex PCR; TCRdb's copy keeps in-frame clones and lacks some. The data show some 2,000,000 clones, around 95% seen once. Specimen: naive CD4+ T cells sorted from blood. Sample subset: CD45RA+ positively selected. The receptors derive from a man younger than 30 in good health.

CDR3 sequence reads: CASSAPGTGLSPGANVLTF. In DNA form, the CDR3 reads TGTGCCAGCAGCGCTCCCGGGACAGGGCTTTCCCCGGGGGCCAACGTCCTGACTTTC. The V gene is TRBV9, the J gene TRBJ2-6; 9 bases align to TRBD1. The CDR3 contains 19 residues. Germline CDR1 SGDLS, CDR2 YYNGEE. The V gene end was trimmed by 3 bases and the J gene end by 4 bases; junction bases not matched to a gene: 14.

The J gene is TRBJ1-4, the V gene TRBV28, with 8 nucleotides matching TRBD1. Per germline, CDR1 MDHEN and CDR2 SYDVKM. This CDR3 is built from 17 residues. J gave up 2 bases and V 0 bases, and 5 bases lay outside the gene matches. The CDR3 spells CASSLWSGGATNEKLFF. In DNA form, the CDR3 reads TGTGCCAGCAGTTTATGGTCAGGGGGCGCGACTAATGAAAAACTGTTTTTT.

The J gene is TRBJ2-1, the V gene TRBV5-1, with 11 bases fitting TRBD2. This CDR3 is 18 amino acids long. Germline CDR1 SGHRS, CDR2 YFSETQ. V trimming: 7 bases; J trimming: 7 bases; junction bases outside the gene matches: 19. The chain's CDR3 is CASHGRGIAGGLANEQFF. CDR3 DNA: TGCGCCAGCCATGGGAGGGGGATAGCGGGAGGGCTAGCGAATGAGCAGTTCTTC.

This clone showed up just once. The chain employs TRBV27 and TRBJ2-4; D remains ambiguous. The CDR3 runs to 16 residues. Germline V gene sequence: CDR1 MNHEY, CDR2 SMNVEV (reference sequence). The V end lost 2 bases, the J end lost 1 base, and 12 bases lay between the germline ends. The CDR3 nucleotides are TGTGCCAGCAGTTTAGCGTACACTGGGGCCAAAAACATTCAGTACTTC. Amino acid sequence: CASSLAYTGAKNIQYF.

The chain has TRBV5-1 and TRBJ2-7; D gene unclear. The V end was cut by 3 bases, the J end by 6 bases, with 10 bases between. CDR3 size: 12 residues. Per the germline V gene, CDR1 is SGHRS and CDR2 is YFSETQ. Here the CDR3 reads CASSSRLGEQYF. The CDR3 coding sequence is TGCGCCAGCAGCTCACGGCTGGGCGAGCAGTACTTC.

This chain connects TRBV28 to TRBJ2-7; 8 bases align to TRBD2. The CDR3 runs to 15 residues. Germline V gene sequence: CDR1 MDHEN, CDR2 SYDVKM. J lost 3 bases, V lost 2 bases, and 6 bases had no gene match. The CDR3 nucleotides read TGTGCCAGCAGTTTAATAGCGGGGAGGGGCTACGAGCAGTACTTC. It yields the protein CASSLIAGRGYEQYF. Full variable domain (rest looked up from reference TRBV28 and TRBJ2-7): DVKVTQSSRYLVKRTGEKVFLECVQDMDHENMFWYRQDPGLGLRLIYFSYDVKMKEKGDIPEGYSVSREKKERFSLILESASTNQTSMYLCASSLIAGRGYEQYFGPGTRLTVT.

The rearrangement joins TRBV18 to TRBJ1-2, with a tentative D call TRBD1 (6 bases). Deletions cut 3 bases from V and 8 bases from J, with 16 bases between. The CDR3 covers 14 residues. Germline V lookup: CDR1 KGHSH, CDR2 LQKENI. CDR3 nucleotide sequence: TGTGCCAGCTCACCCCCGAACAGGGCTGAAGGCTACACCTTC. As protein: CASSPPNRAEGYTF.

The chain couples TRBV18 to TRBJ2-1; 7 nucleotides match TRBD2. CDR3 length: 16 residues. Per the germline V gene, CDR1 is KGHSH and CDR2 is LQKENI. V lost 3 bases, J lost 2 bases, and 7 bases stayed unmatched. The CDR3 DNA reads TGTGCCAGCTCACCTGACGGGGGGTCCCCCTACAATGAGCAGTTCTTC. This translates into CASSPDGGSPYNEQFF.

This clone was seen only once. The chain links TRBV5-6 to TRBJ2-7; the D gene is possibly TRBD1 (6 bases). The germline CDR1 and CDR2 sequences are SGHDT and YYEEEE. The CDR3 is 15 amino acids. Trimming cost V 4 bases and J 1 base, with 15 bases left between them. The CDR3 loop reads CASSRGQSHSYEQYF. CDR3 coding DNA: TGTGCCAGCAGCCGTGGACAGTCACATTCCTACGAGCAGTACTTC.

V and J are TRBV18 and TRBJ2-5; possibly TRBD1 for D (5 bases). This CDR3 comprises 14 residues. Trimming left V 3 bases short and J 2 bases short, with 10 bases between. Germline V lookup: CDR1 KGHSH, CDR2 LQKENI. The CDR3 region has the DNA TGTGCCAGCTCACCGACAGAATCACAAGAGACCCAGTACTTC. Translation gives CASSPTESQETQYF.